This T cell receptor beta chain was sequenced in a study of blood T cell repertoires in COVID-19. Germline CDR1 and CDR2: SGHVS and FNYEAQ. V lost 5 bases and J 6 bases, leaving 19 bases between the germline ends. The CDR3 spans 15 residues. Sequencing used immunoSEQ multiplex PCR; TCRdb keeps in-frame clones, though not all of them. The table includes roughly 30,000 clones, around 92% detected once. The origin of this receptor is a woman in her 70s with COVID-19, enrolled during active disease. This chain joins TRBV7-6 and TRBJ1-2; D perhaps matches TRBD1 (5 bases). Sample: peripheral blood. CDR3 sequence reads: CASSPFLGRVDGYTF. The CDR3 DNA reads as TGTGCCAGCAGCCCTTTTCTGGGCAGGGTGGATGGCTACACCTTC.